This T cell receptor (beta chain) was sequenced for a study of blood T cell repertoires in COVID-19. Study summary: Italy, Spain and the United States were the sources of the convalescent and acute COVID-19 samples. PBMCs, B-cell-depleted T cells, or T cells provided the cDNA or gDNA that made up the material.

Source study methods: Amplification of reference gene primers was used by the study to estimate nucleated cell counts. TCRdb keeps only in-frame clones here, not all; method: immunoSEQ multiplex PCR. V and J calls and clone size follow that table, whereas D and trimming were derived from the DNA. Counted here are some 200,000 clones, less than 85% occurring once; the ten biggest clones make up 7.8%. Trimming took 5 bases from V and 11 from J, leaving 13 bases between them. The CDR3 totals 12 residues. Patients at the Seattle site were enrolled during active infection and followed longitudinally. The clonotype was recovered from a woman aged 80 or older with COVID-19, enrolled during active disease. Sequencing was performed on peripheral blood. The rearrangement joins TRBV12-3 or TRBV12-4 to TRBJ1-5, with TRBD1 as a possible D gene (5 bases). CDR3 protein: CASSKTGLAQHF. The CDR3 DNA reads TGTGCCAGCAGTAAAACAGGATTGGCCCAGCATTTT.